The clone carrying this T cell receptor (beta chain) was counted between two and nine times. Its antigen remains unidentified. The sample is drawn from a study of shared clonotypes between healthy human individuals. Naive CD8 cells lacked CD45RO, underwent positive selection for CCR7 and left out terminally differentiated effector memory CD45RA+ cells. The donors, healthy adults who were HIV-negative, had experienced no recent acute infections or vaccinations. The study ran the assay at deep level. TCRdb's table, derived via immunoSEQ multiplex PCR, lists solely in-frame clones and lacks some. This table holds almost 700,000 clones, roughly nine tenths found once. Overall study results and limits: Relative to clonotypes present in all four donors, those not shared had lower generation probabilities.

The source is a young man in good health. The source material was naive CD8+ T cells sorted from blood.

The CDR3 is CASSSGPKDQPQHF. The CDR3 nucleotides read TGTGCCAGCAGCTCCGGGCCTAAGGATCAGCCCCAGCATTTT. This sequence joins TRBV7-9 and TRBJ1-5; D ambiguous. Germline values: CDR1 SEHNR, CDR2 FQNEAQ (reference sequence). CDR3 length: 14 amino acids. V dropped 4 bases and J dropped 5 bases, with 12 bases sitting between them.